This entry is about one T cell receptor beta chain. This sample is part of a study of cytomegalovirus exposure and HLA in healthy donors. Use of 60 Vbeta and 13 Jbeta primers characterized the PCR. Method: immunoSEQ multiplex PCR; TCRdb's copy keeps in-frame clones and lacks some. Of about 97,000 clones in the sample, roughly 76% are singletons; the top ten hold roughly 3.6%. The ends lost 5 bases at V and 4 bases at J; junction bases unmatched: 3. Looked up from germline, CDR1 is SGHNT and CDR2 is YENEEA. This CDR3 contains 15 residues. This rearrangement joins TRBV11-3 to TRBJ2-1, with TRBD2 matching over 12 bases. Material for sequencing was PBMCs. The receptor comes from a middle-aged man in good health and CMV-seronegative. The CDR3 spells CASSDGTSGYNEQFF. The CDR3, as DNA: TGTGCCAGCAGCGACGGGACTAGCGGGTACAATGAGCAGTTCTTC.